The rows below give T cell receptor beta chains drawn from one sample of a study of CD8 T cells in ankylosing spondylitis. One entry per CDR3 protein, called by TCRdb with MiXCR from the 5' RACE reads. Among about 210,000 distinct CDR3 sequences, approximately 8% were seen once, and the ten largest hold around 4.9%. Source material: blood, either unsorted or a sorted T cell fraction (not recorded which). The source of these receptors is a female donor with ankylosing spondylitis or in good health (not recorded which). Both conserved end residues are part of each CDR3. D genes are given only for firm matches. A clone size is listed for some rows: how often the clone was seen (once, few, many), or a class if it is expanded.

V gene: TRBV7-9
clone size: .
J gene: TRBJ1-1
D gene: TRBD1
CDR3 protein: CASTRRTGGLGDTEAFF
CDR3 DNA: TGTGCCAGCACTAGACGGACAGGGGGCCTAGGGGACACTGAAGCTTTCTTT

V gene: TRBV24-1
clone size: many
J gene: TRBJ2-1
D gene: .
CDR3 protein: CATIGGAYNEQFF
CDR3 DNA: TGTGCCACCATAGGGGGAGCATACAATGAGCAGTTCTTC

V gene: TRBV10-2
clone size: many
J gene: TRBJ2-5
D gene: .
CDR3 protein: CASSEARWTQYF
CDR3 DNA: TGCGCCAGCAGTGAGGCTCGGTGGACCCAGTACTTC

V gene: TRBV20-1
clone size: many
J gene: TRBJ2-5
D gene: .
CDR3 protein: CSASAVEETQYF
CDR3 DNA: TGCAGTGCTAGCGCAGTAGAAGAGACCCAGTACTTC

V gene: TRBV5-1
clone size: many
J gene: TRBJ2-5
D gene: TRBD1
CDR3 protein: CASSFSTGEQTQYF
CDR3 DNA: TGCGCCAGCAGCTTTTCTACAGGGGAACAGACCCAGTACTTC

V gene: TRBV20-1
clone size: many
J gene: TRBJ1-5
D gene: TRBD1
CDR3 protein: CSARDRRTGTSNQPQHF
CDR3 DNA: TGCAGTGCTAGAGATAGAAGGACAGGGACTAGCAATCAGCCCCAGCATTTT

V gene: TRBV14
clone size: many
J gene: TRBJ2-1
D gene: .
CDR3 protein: CASSQAVTYNEQFF
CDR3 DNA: TGTGCCAGCAGCCAAGCGGTTACCTACAATGAGCAGTTCTTC

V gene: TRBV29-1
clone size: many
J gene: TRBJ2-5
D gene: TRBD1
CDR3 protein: CSGAGGAETQYF
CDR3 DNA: TGCAGCGGTGCAGGGGGCGCGGAGACCCAGTACTTC

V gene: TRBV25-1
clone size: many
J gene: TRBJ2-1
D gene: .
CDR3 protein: CASSDPGRHNEQFF
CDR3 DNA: TGTGCCAGCAGTGACCCGGGACGGCACAATGAGCAGTTCTTC

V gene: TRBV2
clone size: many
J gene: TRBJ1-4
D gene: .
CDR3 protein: CASSEARHIGGRGGEKLFF
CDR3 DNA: TGTGCCAGCAGTGAAGCGAGACACATCGGGGGACGAGGGGGTGAAAAACTGTTTTTT

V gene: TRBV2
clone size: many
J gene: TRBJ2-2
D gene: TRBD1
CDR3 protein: CASETGLNTGELFF
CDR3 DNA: TGTGCCAGCGAGACAGGGCTGAACACCGGGGAGCTGTTTTTT

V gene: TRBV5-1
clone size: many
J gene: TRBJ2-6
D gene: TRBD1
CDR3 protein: CASSLTTGAGANVLTF
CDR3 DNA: TGCGCCAGCAGCTTGACGACAGGGGCTGGGGCCAACGTCCTGACTTTC

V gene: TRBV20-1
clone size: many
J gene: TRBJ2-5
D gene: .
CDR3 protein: CSARVAGLEQTQYF
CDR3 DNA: TGCAGTGCTAGAGTGGCAGGGTTAGAGCAGACCCAGTACTTC

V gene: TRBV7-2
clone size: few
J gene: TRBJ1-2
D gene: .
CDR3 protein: CASSLGGHLLNYYTF
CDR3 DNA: TGTGCCAGCAGCCTCGGAGGACATTTATTGAATTACTACACCTTC

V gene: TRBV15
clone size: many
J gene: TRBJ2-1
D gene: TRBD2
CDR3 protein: CATSRDGIAGEDRHEQFF
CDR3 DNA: TGTGCCACCAGCAGAGATGGAATAGCGGGAGAGGATAGGCATGAGCAGTTCTTC

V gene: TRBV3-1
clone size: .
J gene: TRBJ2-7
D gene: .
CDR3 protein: CASSPLRESYEQYF
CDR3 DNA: TGTGCCAGCAGCCCCCTCCGGGAGAGCTACGAGCAGTACTTC

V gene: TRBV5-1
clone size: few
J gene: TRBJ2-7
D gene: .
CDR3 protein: CASSLDYAYEQYF
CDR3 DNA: TGCGCCAGCAGCTTGGACTATGCCTACGAGCAGTACTTC

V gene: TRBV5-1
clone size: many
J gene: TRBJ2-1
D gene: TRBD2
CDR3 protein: CASSSGLAADEQFF
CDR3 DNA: TGCGCCAGCAGCTCCGGACTAGCGGCGGATGAGCAGTTCTTC

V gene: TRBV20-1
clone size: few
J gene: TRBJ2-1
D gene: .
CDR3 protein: CSAEDHSSTYNEQFF
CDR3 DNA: TGCAGTGCTGAGGACCACTCCTCTACCTACAATGAGCAGTTCTTC

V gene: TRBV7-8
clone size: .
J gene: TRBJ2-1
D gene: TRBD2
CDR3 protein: CASSSGLAGTYNEQFF
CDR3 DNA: TGTGCCAGCAGCTCAGGACTAGCGGGGACCTACAATGAGCAGTTCTTC

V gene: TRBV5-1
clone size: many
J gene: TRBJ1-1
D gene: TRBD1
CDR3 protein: CASSVQGEVTEAFF
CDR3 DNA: TGCGCCAGCAGCGTACAGGGGGAAGTCACTGAAGCTTTCTTT

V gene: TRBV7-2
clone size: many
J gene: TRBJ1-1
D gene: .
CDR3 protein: CASSLADTGSYTEAFF
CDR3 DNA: TGTGCCAGCAGCTTAGCCGATACCGGGAGCTACACTGAAGCTTTCTTT

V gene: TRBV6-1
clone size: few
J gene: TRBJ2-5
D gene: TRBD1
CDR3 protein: CASSPLSRTGVGETQYF
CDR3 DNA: TGTGCCAGCAGCCCACTGAGCCGGACAGGGGTTGGAGAGACCCAGTACTTC

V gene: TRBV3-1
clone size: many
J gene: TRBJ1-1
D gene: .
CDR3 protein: CASSQTFGDTEAFF
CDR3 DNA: TGTGCCAGCAGCCAAACGTTTGGGGACACTGAAGCTTTCTTT

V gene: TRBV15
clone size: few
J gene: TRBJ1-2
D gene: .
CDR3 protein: CHVLGDGYTF
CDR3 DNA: TGTCACGTCTTGGGGGATGGCTACACCTTC

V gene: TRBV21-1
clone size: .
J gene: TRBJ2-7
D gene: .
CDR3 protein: CASPRGTGSYEQYF
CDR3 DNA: TGTGCCAGTCCCCGAGGAACAGGGTCCTACGAGCAGTACTTC

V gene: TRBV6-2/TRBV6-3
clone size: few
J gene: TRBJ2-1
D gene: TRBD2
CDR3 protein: CASGNGGAWAKEQFF
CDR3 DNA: TGTGCCAGCGGAAACGGGGGGGCTTGGGCCAAAGAGCAGTTCTTC

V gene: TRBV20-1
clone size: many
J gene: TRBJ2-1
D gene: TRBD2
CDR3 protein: CSARGPAGDPYNEQFF
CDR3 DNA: TGCAGTGCTAGAGGACCCGCGGGAGATCCCTACAATGAGCAGTTCTTC

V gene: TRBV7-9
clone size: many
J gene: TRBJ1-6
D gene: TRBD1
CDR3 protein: CASSSQGGGSPLHF
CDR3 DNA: TGTGCCAGCAGCTCACAGGGGGGTGGATCACCCCTCCACTTT

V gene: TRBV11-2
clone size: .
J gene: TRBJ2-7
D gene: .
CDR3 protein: CASSFRGTSEQYF
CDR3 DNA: TGTGCCAGCAGCTTCCGCGGAACCTCCGAGCAGTACTTC

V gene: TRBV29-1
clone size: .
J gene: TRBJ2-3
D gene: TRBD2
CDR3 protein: CSVEVSGNPDTQYF
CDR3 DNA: TGCAGCGTTGAAGTTAGCGGGAACCCAGATACGCAGTATTTT

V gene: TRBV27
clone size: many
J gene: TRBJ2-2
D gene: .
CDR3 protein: CASSLKRDTGELFF
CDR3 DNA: TGTGCCAGCAGTTTGAAGAGGGACACCGGGGAGCTGTTTTTT

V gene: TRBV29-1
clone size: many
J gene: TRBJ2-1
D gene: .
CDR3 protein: CSVEGGLEQFF
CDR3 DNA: TGCAGCGTTGAGGGTGGACTTGAGCAGTTCTTC

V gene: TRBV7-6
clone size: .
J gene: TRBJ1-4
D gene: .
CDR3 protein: CASSLNHIATNEKLFF
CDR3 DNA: TGTGCCAGCAGCCTGAACCATATAGCAACTAATGAAAAACTGTTTTTT

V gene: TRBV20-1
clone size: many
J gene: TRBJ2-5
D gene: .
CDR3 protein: CSARPQVETQYF
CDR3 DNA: TGCAGTGCTAGACCGCAAGTCGAGACCCAGTACTTC

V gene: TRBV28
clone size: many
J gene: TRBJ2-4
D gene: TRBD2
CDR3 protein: CASSPWEGGVIAKNIQYF
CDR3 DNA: TGTGCCAGCAGTCCCTGGGAGGGTGGGGTGATAGCCAAAAACATTCAGTACTTC

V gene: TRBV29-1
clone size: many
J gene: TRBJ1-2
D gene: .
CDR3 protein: CSVLRGSGYGYTF
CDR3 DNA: TGCAGCGTTCTCCGAGGGTCGGGATATGGCTACACCTTC

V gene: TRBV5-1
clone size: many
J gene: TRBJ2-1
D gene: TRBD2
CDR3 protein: CASSLVAGAVHEQFF
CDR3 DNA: TGCGCCAGCAGCTTGGTAGCGGGAGCGGTCCATGAGCAGTTCTTC

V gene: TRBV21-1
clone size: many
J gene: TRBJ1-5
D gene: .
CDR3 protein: CASSNEGINQPQHF
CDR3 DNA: TGTGCCAGCAGCAACGAGGGGATTAATCAGCCCCAGCATTTT

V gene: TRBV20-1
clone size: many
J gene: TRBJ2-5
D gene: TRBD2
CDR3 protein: CSAPSGRGETQYF
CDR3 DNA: TGCAGTGCCCCTAGCGGGAGGGGAGAGACCCAGTACTTC

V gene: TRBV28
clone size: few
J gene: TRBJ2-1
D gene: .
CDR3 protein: CASSFLMRVNEQFF
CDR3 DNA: TGTGCCAGCAGTTTTCTCATGCGGGTCAACGAGCAGTTCTTC

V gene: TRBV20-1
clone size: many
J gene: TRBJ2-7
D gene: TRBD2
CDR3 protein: CSARVASGSFHEQYF
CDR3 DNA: TGCAGTGCTAGAGTTGCTAGCGGGAGTTTCCACGAGCAGTACTTC

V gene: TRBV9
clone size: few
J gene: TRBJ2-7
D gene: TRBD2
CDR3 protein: CASSVGPGTTAFAGTYEQYF
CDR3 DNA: TGTGCCAGCAGCGTAGGTCCAGGGACTACGGCCTTTGCGGGAACATACGAGCAGTACTTC

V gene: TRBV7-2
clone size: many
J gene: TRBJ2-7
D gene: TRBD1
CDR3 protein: CASSFGQGHEQYF
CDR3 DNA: TGTGCCAGCAGCTTCGGACAGGGCCACGAGCAGTACTTC

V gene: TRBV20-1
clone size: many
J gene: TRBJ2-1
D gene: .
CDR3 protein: CSAEGPTWDEQFF
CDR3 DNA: TGCAGTGCCGAAGGCCCAACTTGGGATGAGCAGTTCTTC

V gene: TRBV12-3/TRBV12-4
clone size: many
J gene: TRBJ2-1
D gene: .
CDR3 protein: CASSRLDSYNEQFF
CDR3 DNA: TGTGCCAGCAGCCGACTGGATTCCTACAATGAGCAGTTCTTC

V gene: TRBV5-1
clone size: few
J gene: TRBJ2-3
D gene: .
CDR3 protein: CASSSGQSTDTQYF
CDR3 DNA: TGCGCCAGCAGCTCAGGACAGAGCACAGATACGCAGTATTTT

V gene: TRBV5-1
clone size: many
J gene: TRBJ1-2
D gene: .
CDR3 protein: CASSWGQSYGYTF
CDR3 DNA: TGCGCCAGCAGCTGGGGACAATCCTATGGCTACACCTTC

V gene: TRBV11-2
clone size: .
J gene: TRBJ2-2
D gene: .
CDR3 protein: CASSLNPRTITGELFF
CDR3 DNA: TGTGCCAGCAGCTTAAACCCCAGGACCATCACCGGGGAGCTGTTTTTT

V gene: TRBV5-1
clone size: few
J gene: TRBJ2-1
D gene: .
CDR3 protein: CASSWGDAYNEQFF
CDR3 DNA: TGCGCCAGCAGCTGGGGGGACGCCTACAATGAGCAGTTCTTC

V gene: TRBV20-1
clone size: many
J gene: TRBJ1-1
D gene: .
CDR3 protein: CSARSGGATEAFF
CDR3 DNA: TGCAGTGCTAGGAGTGGGGGGGCCACTGAAGCTTTCTTT

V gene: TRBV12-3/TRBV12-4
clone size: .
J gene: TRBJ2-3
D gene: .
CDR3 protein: CASSLRNRADTQYF
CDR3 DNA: TGTGCCAGCAGCCTACGAAATAGGGCAGATACGCAGTATTTT

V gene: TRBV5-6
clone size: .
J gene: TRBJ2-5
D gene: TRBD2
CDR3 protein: CASSAPATSGEETQYF
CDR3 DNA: TGTGCCAGCAGCGCCCCCGCGACTAGCGGGGAAGAGACCCAGTACTTC

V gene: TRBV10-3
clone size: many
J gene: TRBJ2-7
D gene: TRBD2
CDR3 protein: CAINPSGNNYEQYF
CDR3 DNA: TGTGCCATCAACCCTAGCGGGAACAACTACGAGCAGTACTTC

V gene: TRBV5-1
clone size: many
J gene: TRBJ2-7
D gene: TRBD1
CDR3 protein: CASSLDGQGIYEQYF
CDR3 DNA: TGCGCCAGCAGCTTGGACGGACAGGGGATCTACGAGCAGTACTTC

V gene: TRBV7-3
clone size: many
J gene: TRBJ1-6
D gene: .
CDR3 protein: CASSLVGGSPLHF
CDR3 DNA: TGTGCCAGCAGCTTGGTGGGGGGTTCACCCCTCCACTTT

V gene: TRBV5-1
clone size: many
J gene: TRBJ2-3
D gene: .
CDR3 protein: CASSLEQAPDTQYF
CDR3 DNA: TGCGCCAGCAGCTTGGAACAGGCTCCAGATACGCAGTATTTT